These 24 T cell receptor beta chains were all obtained from the same sample, sequenced in a study of blood T cells in healthy people across ages. Sample-barcoded 5' priming and a J-beta primer mix drove a second PCR of 7 to 11 cycles. A single record per CDR3 protein comes from TCRdb applying MiXCR to the 5' RACE reads. Of just under 900,000 distinct CDR3 sequences listed, less than 35% are singletons. Sequencing was done on a sample of blood. These receptors originate from a woman of 80 years or more in good health.

At least ten counts were recorded for this clonotype. The CDR3 nucleotides are TGTGCCAGCAGCTTAGGGGTGATGGAGACCCAGTACTTC. Translation: CASSLGVMETQYF. The chain employs TRBV7-2 and TRBJ2-5; the D is unclear. Trimming cost V 1 base and J 5 bases, with 8 bases left between them. The CDR3 totals 13 residues. Germline-derived CDR1 and CDR2 are SGHTA and FQGNSA.

The V and J genes are TRBV7-9 and TRBJ1-5, with 7 bases matching TRBD1. Germline V gene sequence: CDR1 SEHNR, CDR2 FQNEAQ (reference sequence). The J segment lost 4 bases and the V segment lost 1 base, leaving 10 bases of the junction unmatched. This CDR3 region has 17 residues. In nucleotides, the CDR3 is TGTGCCAGCAGCTTAGGATCAGGGGGATTAAGTAATCAGCCCCAGCATTTT. Encoded protein: CASSLGSGGLSNQPQHF. Complete variable domain (other parts from reference TRBV7-9 and TRBJ1-5): DTGVSQNPRHKITKRGQNVTFRCDPISEHNRLYWYRQTLGQGPEFLTYFQNEAQLEKSRLLSDRFSAERPKGSFSTLEIQRTEQGDSAMYLCASSLGSGGLSNQPQHFGDGTRLSIL.

Ten or more counts support this clonotype. This chain uses TRBV7-2 with TRBJ2-1; D could derive from TRBD1 or TRBD2 (5 bases each). The V end lost 0 bases, the J end lost 6 bases, and 9 bases lay between the germline ends. The germline V gene encodes CDR1 SGHTA and CDR2 FQGNSA. The CDR3 spans 14 residues. CDR3 sequence: CASSLAGTVNEQFF. The CDR3 DNA reads as TGTGCCAGCAGCTTAGCCGGGACGGTCAATGAGCAGTTCTTC. Full variable domain (remainder filled in from reference TRBV7-2 and TRBJ2-1): GAGVSQSPSNKVTEKGKDVELRCDPISGHTALYWYRQSLGQGLEFLIYFQGNSAPDKSGLPSDRFSAERTGGSVSTLTIQRTQQEDSAVYLCASSLAGTVNEQFFGPGTRLTVL.

In regard to this clonotype: A much larger clone is a single base away; this may be a read error. The chain is built from TRBV29-1 and TRBJ1-5; 7 nucleotides line up with TRBD1. With 7 bases clipped from V and 4 bases from J, the junction kept 10 bases outside the gene matches. The CDR3 totals 14 residues. Germline-derived CDR1 and CDR2 are SQVTM and ANQGSEA. In nucleotides, the CDR3 is TGCAGCGCCATGGCAGGGGGGGCAAATCAGCCCCAGCATTTT. This encodes CSAMAGGANQPQHF.

This clonotype was detected many times. CDR3 amino acids: CASSRDRGFYEQYF. For the CDR3, the DNA is TGTGCCAGTAGCCGGGACAGGGGGTTTTACGAGCAGTACTTC. The chain employs TRBV19 and TRBJ2-7; 11 bases agree with TRBD1. The CDR3 extends over 14 amino acids. The ends lost 6 bases at V and 4 bases at J; junction bases unmatched: 5. CDR1 and CDR2 from the germline V gene are LNHDA and SQIVND (reference sequence).

This clonotype was counted a single time. V and J are TRBV9 and TRBJ2-3; D could derive from TRBD1 or TRBD2 (5 bases each). V gave up 6 bases and J gave up 0 bases, with 11 bases separating them. The CDR3 runs to 14 residues. Germline CDR1 SGDLS, CDR2 YYNGEE. This CDR3 is CASKPGPSTDTQYF. The DNA for the CDR3 is TGTGCCAGCAAGCCGGGACCCAGCACAGATACGCAGTATTTT.

As concerns this clonotype: The CDR3 ends on some other residue instead of the conserved phenylalanine or tryptophan, so this is likely a read error. The CDR3 nucleotides read TGCAGTGCTGGACTAGCGGGGGCGAACTACAACGAGCAGTTCTTG. Its protein product is CSAGLAGANYNEQFL. The chain carries TRBV20-1 and TRBJ2-1, with 13 bases lining up with TRBD2. This CDR3 contains 15 residues. Germline assignment: CDR1 DFQATT and CDR2 SNEGSKA (reference sequence).

The J gene is TRBJ2-7, the V gene TRBV28; D is uncertain. V lost 4 bases and J lost 3, with 10 bases in between. The CDR3 runs 13 residues. Germline CDR1 and CDR2: MDHEN and SYDVKM. CDR3 sequence reads: CASSSLNYYEQYF. CDR3 nucleotide sequence: TGTGCCAGCAGTTCCCTTAACTACTACGAGCAGTACTTC.

This clonotype was seen just once. A much bigger clone sits one base away, suggesting this may be a read error. The gene calls are TRBV2 and TRBJ2-1, with TRBD2 identical over 9 bases. CDR3 length: 15 residues. Per the germline V gene, CDR1 is SNHLY and CDR2 is FYNNEI. CDR3 nucleotide sequence: TGTGCCAGAAGTGAATTGCGGGGGGGCCGAAATGAGCAGTTCTTC. Its protein is CARSELRGGRNEQFF.

This clonotype was picked up a small number of times. The chain combines TRBV3-1 with TRBJ1-4; D is unresolved. The CDR3 contains 15 residues. The V end was cut by 6 bases, the J end by 2 bases, with 13 bases between. Germline V gives CDR1 LGHDT, CDR2 YNNKEL (reference sequence). CDR3 in amino acids: CASSPLRATNEKLFF. The CDR3 bases are TGTGCCAGCAGTCCCCTCCGGGCTACTAATGAAAAACTGTTTTTT.

Many counts were recorded for this clonotype. The gene calls are TRBV20-1 and TRBJ2-3; D may be TRBD1 (5 bases). V shed 4 bases and J shed 9 bases, with 20 bases lying between them. Germline CDR1 and CDR2: DFQATT and SNEGSKA (reference sequence). CDR3 size: 14 residues. The CDR3 loop is CSAIGAPGNPTQYF. CDR3 nucleotides: TGCAGTGCTATTGGGGCCCCCGGAAACCCCACGCAGTATTTT.

In its sample, this clonotype was seen many times. The chain recombines TRBV2 with TRBJ1-2; no firm D call. Looked up from germline, CDR1 is SNHLY and CDR2 is FYNNEI. CDR3 length: 13 residues. V dropped 4 bases and J dropped 3 bases, with 9 bases sitting between them. The DNA of the CDR3 is TGTGCCAGCAGTGGGGGTCAGGACTATGGCTACACCTTC. Translating gives CASSGGQDYGYTF.

This clonotype was picked up many times. The V call is TRBV7-2, the J call TRBJ1-5; perhaps TRBD1 as D (6 bases). V was shortened by 5 bases and J by 2 bases, with 13 bases between the two germline ends. Germline CDR1 is SGHTA and CDR2 is FQGNSA. The CDR3 is 15 amino acids. The CDR3, as DNA: TGTGCCAGCAGCCCGCACAGGGAACGCAATCAGCCCCAGCATTTT. Its protein product is CASSPHRERNQPQHF.

This clonotype has ten or more counts. The chain uses TRBV20-1 and TRBJ2-7; D possibly corresponds to TRBD1 (7 bases). This CDR3 has 15 residues. V shed 2 bases and J shed 5 bases, with 19 bases lying between them. Germline assignment: CDR1 DFQATT and CDR2 SNEGSKA (reference sequence). CDR3: CSARPTGDWVHEQYF. CDR3 DNA sequence: TGCAGTGCTAGACCAACAGGGGACTGGGTCCACGAGCAGTACTTC.

Many counts were recorded for this clonotype. This sequence joins TRBV28 and TRBJ2-3; D unclear. The CDR3 loop spans 14 amino acids. The ends were cut back, 7 bases at V and 4 bases at J, with 15 bases in the middle. CDR1 MDHEN and CDR2 SYDVKM come from the germline V gene. The CDR3 sequence is CASKTPLRSDTQYF. Written as DNA, the CDR3 is TGTGCCAGCAAGACGCCCCTGCGATCAGATACGCAGTATTTT. The variable domain in full, completed from reference TRBV28 and TRBJ2-3, reads DVKVTQSSRYLVKRTGEKVFLECVQDMDHENMFWYRQDPGLGLRLIYFSYDVKMKEKGDIPEGYSVSREKKERFSLILESASTNQTSMYLCASKTPLRSDTQYFGPGTRLTVL.

Notes on this clonotype: This may come from a read error, since a much larger clone is one base off. The conserved final phenylalanine or tryptophan is absent from the CDR3, which likely points to a read error. The chain combines TRBV12-3 or TRBV12-4 with TRBJ1-4; D possibly corresponds to TRBD1 (5 bases). V was cut by 5 bases and J by 0 bases, with 7 bases left in between. The CDR3 runs to 14 residues. The CDR3 loop is CASSRQSTNEKLFL. CDR3 DNA: TGTGCCAGCAGTAGACAGTCAACTAATGAAAAACTGTTTTTG.

This clonotype was observed once. The chain has TRBV20-1 and TRBJ2-7; a possible D gene is TRBD2 (5 bases). V dropped 6 bases and J dropped 4 bases, with 10 bases sitting between them. Germline CDR1 reads DFQATT; CDR2 reads SNEGSKA (reference sequence). The CDR3 extends over 11 amino acids. CDR3 protein: CSALAGYEQYF. As DNA, the CDR3 is TGCAGTGCCCTAGCTGGGTACGAGCAGTACTTC.

The chain employs TRBV7-2 and TRBJ2-5; 9 nucleotides agree with TRBD2. Judging by the DNA end, TRBJ2-7 fits better; the J call may be wrong. This CDR3 has 14 residues. Germline CDR1 reads SGHTA; CDR2 reads FQGNSA. CDR3 DNA sequence: TGTGCCAGCAGCTTAGTAGCGGGAGAGTACGAGCAGTACTTC. It specifies CASSLVAGEYEQYF.

This clonotype was detected ten times or more. This chain links TRBV7-9 with TRBJ2-3; 10 nucleotides align to TRBD2. The V and J ends lost 0 bases and 2 bases, in that order; junction bases with no gene match: 2. Germline assignment: CDR1 SEHNR and CDR2 FQNEAQ (reference sequence). The CDR3 length is 16 residues. This chain's CDR3 is CASSLASGGPTDTQYF. The CDR3 coding sequence is TGTGCCAGCAGCTTAGCTAGCGGGGGGCCCACAGATACGCAGTATTTT. The full variable domain, rest sourced from reference TRBV7-9 and TRBJ2-3, is DTGVSQNPRHKITKRGQNVTFRCDPISEHNRLYWYRQTLGQGPEFLTYFQNEAQLEKSRLLSDRFSAERPKGSFSTLEIQRTEQGDSAMYLCASSLASGGPTDTQYFGPGTRLTVL.

This clonotype was detected ten times or more. The chain combines TRBV11-2 with TRBJ2-3; D call uncertain. The CDR3 has 16 amino acids. Trimming removed 5 bases from V and 0 bases from J, with 15 bases in between. Looked up from germline, CDR1 is SGHAT and CDR2 is FQNNGV. CDR3 region: CASSRRPDSSTDTQYF. The CDR3 region has the DNA TGTGCCAGCAGCCGTAGACCCGATTCTAGCACAGATACGCAGTATTTT.

This clonotype was observed at least ten times. This sequence joins TRBV5-1 and TRBJ2-7; D uncertain. This CDR3 is 15 amino acids long. Deletions cut 2 bases from V and 4 bases from J, with 16 bases between. CDR1 is SGHRS, CDR2 YFSETQ, per germline. The CDR3 nucleotides are TGCGCCAGCAGCTTATCCCCCGGCCTGGGGTACGAGCAGTACTTC. The encoded protein is CASSLSPGLGYEQYF.

Concerning this clonotype itself: A read error may account for a junction end that differs from germline. The rearrangement uses TRBV12-3 or TRBV12-4 and TRBJ2-1; 12 nucleotides align to TRBD2. The CDR3 loop spans 16 amino acids. In DNA form, the CDR3 reads TGTGCTAGCAGTCCCGAGACTAGCGGGGGCAACAATGGGCAGTTCTTC. Its translation is CASSPETSGGNNGQFF.

At least ten counts were recorded for this clonotype. The chain is built from TRBV5-6 and TRBJ1-6; D may be TRBD1 (5 bases). The CDR3 is 18 amino acids. Germline CDR1 reads SGHDT; CDR2 reads YYEEEE. Trimming cost V 1 base and J 5 bases, with 19 bases left between them. The DNA for the CDR3 is TGTGCCAGCAGCTTGCTTTTGGGCTGGGAAGGGGATAATTCACCCCTCCACTTT. Translated: CASSLLLGWEGDNSPLHF.

About this clonotype itself: The junction and the germline gene differ at one end; a read error may be behind it. The chain joins TRBV7-2 to TRBJ1-5; D gene uncertain. This CDR3 has 13 residues. Germline-derived CDR1 and CDR2 are SGHTA and FQGNSA. CDR3 DNA: TGTGCGAGCACGGTGAATAGCAATCAGCCCCAGCATTTT. Translating gives CASTVNSNQPQHF.